The rows below give T cell receptor beta chains drawn from one sample of a study of T cell changes during pregnancy in multiple sclerosis. Generated by immunoSEQ multiplex PCR, the TCRdb table keeps only in-frame clones and is missing some. This sample has approximately 50,000 clones, with around nine tenths found just once. The sequencing used CD4+ T cells from peripheral blood mononuclear cells, collected after pregnancy. Receptors were obtained from a female donor with multiple sclerosis, enrolled in a pregnancy study. Each CDR3 is given with its conserved first and last residue. D genes are given only for firm matches. The listing skips clone size in some rows; elsewhere it reads once, few, many or a size class.

j_call v_call clone_size d_call cdr3_aa cdr3_nt
TRBJ1-1 TRBV5-1 once TRBD1 CASSVGQLNTEAFF TGCGCCAGCAGCGTGGGACAGTTGAACACTGAAGCTTTCTTT
TRBJ2-1 TRBV4-3 . TRBD2 CASSQDVGGPPYNEQFF TGCGCCAGCAGCCAAGATGTGGGAGGGCCGCCCTACAATGAGCAGTTCTTC
TRBJ2-1 TRBV19 . TRBD2 CASSMGLGGYNEQFF TGTGCCAGTAGTATGGGACTAGGAGGCTACAATGAGCAGTTCTTC
TRBJ2-5 TRBV6-1 . . CASRRSIQETQYF TGTGCCAGCAGGCGGAGTATACAAGAGACCCAGTACTTC
TRBJ2-3 TRBV2 . TRBD2 CASSLGLNTDTQYF TGTGCCAGCAGTTTGGGACTAAACACAGATACGCAGTATTTT
TRBJ2-1 TRBV6-1 . . CASSERLRGEEQFF TGTGCCAGCAGTGAAAGACTAAGAGGCGAGGAGCAGTTCTTC
TRBJ2-3 TRBV7-6 . . CASALVSDTQYF TGTGCCAGCGCACTAGTGTCCGATACGCAGTATTTT
TRBJ2-5 TRBV7-9 . . CASSLRLGETQYF TGTGCCAGCAGCTTGAGACTAGGGGAGACCCAGTACTTC
TRBJ2-3 TRBV11-2 . . CASSSDRSTLRNTQYF TGTGCCAGCAGCTCCGATCGTTCTACCTTACGCAATACGCAGTATTTT
TRBJ2-2 TRBV18 . . CASSSRTENTGELFF TGTGCCAGCTCATCACGGACAGAAAACACCGGGGAGCTGTTTTTT
TRBJ2-7 TRBV19 . TRBD1 CASSPGDSPTYEQYF TGTGCCAGTAGTCCCGGGGACAGTCCCACCTACGAGCAGTACTTC
TRBJ2-3 TRBV5-6 . TRBD2 CASSAQGTSGTGTQYF TGTGCCAGCAGCGCACAGGGGACTAGCGGTACAGGTACGCAGTATTTT
TRBJ1-2 TRBV9 . TRBD1 CASSVGDRGLGYTF TGTGCCAGCAGCGTAGGGGACAGGGGGCTTGGCTACACCTTC
TRBJ2-7 TRBV25-1 . TRBD2 CASSEWISGRNEQYF TGTGCCAGCAGTGAATGGATTAGCGGGAGGAACGAGCAGTACTTC
TRBJ2-5 TRBV19 . TRBD1 CASSISRTGGWETQYF TGTGCCAGTAGTATATCCCGGACAGGGGGCTGGGAGACCCAGTACTTC
TRBJ2-1 TRBV19 . TRBD2 CATSSGRTYNEQFF TGTGCCACCAGTAGCGGGAGGACCTACAATGAGCAGTTCTTC
TRBJ2-7 TRBV7-2 . . CASSLAGGSAEQYF TGTGCCAGCAGCTTAGCGGGGGGATCCGCCGAGCAGTACTTC
TRBJ1-2 TRBV28 . TRBD1 CASSLSDRGFGGYTF TGTGCCAGCAGCCTATCGGACAGGGGTTTTGGTGGCTACACCTTC
TRBJ2-5 TRBV4-2 . TRBD2 CASSQELAAEETQYF TGTGCCAGCAGCCAAGAACTAGCGGCAGAAGAGACCCAGTACTTC
TRBJ2-7 TRBV9 . TRBD2 CASSPIPGLAGGPASEQYF TGTGCCAGCAGCCCGATTCCGGGACTAGCGGGAGGGCCGGCAAGCGAGCAGTACTTC
TRBJ2-1 TRBV5-8 . . CASRATGSSYNEQFF TGTGCCAGCAGGGCTACAGGTAGCTCCTACAATGAGCAGTTCTTC
TRBJ1-4 TRBV2 . . CASSPQNLNEKLFF TGTGCCAGCAGCCCTCAGAACCTGAATGAAAAACTGTTTTTT